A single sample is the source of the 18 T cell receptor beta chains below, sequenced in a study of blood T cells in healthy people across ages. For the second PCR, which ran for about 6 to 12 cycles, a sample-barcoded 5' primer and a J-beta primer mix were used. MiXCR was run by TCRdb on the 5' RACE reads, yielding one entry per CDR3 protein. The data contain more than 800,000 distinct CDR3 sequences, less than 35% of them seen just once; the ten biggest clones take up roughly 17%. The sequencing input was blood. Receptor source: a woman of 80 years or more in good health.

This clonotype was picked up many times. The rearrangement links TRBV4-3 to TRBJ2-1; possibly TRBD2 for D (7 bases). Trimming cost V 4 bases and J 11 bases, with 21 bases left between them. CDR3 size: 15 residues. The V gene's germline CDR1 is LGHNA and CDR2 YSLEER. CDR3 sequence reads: CASSPTGLGGGQQFF. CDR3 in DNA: TGCGCCAGCAGCCCAACAGGATTGGGGGGGGGGCAGCAGTTCTTC.

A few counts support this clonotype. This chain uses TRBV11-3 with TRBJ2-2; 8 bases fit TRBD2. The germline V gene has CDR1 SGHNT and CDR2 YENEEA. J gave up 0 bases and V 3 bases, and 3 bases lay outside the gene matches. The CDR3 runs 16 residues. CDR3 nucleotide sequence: TGTGCCAGCAGCTTGAGCGGGGGACCGAACACCGGGGAGCTGTTTTTT. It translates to CASSLSGGPNTGELFF.

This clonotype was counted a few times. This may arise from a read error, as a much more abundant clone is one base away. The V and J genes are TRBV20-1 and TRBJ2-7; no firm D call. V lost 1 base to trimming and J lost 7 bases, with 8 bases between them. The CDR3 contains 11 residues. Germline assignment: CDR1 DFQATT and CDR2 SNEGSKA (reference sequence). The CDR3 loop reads CSARAVNEQYF. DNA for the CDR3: TGCAGTGCTAGAGCGGTTAATGAGCAGTACTTC.

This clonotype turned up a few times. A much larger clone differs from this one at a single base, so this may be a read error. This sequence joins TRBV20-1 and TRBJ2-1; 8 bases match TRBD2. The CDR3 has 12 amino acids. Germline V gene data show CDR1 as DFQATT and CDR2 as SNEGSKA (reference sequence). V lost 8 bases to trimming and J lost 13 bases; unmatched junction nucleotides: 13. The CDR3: CSYGTSKETQFF. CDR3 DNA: TGCAGTTACGGGACTAGTAAAGAGACCCAGTTCTTC.

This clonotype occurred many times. The CDR3 reads CASSVSGGAYQNEQFF. The CDR3, as DNA: TGTGCCAGCAGCGTTAGCGGGGGGGCATATCAGAATGAGCAGTTCTTC. The J gene is TRBJ2-1, the V gene TRBV9; 11 bases are shared with TRBD2. Unmatched junction bases numbered 8, after V lost 2 bases and J lost 7 bases. Germline V gene sequence: CDR1 SGDLS, CDR2 YYNGEE. The CDR3 has 16 amino acids. Variable domain in full (rest from reference TRBV9 and TRBJ2-1): DSGVTQTPKHLITATGQRVTLRCSPRSGDLSVYWYQQSLDQGLQFLIQYYNGEERAKGNILERFSAQQFPDLHSELNLSSLELGDSALYFCASSVSGGAYQNEQFFGPGTRLTVL.

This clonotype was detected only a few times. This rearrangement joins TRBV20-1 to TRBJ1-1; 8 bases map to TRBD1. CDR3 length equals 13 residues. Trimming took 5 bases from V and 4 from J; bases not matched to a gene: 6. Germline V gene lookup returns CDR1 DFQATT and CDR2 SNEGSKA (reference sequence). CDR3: CSAQTGVGTEAFF. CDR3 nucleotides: TGCAGTGCTCAGACAGGGGTGGGCACTGAAGCTTTCTTT.

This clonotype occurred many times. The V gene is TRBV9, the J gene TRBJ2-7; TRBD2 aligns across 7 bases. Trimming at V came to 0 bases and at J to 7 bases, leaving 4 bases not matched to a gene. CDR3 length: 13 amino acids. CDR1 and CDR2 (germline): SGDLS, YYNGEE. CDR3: CASSVGTSREQYF. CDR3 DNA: TGTGCCAGCAGCGTAGGGACTAGTAGGGAGCAGTACTTC.

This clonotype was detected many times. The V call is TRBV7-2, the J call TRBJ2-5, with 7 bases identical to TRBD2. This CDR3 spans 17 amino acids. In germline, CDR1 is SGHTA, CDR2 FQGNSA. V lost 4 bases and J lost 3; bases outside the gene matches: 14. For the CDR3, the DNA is TGTGCCAGCAGCTCCAACTTAGCGGGTCGGAACAAAGAGACCCAGTACTTC. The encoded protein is CASSSNLAGRNKETQYF.

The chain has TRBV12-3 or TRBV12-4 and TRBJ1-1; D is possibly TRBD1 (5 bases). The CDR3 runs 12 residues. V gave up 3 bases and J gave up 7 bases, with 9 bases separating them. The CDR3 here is CASSLLGGEAFF. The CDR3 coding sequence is TGTGCCAGCAGTTTGTTGGGGGGTGAAGCTTTCTTT.

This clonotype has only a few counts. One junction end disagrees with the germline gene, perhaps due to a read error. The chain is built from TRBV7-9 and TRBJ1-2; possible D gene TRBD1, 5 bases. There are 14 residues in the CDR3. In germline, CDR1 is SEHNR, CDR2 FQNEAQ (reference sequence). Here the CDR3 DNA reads TGTACCAGCAGCTTAGATCAGGGTAGCTATGGCTACACCTTC. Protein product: CTSSLDQGSYGYTF.

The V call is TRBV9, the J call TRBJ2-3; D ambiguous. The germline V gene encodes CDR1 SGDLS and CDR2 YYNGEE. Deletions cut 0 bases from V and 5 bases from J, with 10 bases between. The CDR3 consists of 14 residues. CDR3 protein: CASSVASGGDTQYF. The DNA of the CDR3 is TGTGCCAGCAGCGTAGCTTCGGGCGGAGATACGCAGTATTTT.

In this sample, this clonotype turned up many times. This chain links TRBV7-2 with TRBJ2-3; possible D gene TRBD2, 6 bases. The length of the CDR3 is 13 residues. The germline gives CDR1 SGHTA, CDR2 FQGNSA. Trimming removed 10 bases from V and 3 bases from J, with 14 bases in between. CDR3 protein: CATSLASTDTQYF. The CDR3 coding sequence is TGTGCCACCTCGCTAGCGTCGACAGATACGCAGTATTTT.

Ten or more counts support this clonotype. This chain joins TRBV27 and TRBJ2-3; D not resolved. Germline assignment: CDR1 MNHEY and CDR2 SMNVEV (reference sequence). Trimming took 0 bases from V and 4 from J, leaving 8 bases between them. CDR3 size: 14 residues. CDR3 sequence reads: CASSLSRTPDTQYF. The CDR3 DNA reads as TGTGCCAGCAGTTTATCGAGGACGCCAGATACGCAGTATTTT.

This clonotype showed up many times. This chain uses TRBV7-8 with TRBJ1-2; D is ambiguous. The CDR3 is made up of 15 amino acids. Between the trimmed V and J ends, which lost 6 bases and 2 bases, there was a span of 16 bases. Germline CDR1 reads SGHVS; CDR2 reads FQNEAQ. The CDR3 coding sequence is TGTGCCAGCAGTCCTGGGGAGGCCCTGAACTATGGCTACACCTTC. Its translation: CASSPGEALNYGYTF. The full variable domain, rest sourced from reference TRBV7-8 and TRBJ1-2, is GAGVSQSPRYKVAKRGQDVALRCDPISGHVSLFWYQQALGQGPEFLTYFQNEAQLDKSGLPSDRFFAERPEGSVSTLKIQRTQQEDSAVYLCASSPGEALNYGYTFGSGTRLTVV.

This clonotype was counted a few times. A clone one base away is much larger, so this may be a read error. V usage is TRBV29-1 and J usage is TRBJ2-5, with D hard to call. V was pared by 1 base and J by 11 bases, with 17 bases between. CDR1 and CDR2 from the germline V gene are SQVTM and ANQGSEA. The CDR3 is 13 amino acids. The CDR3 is CSVEASRAAAQYF. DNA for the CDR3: TGCAGCGTTGAAGCTTCTAGGGCGGCAGCACAGTACTTC. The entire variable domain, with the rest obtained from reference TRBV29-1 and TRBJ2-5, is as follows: SAVISQKPSRDICQRGTSLTIQCQVDSQVTMMFWYRQQPGQSLTLIATANQGSEATYESGFVIDKFPISRPNLTFSTLTVSNMSPEDSSIYLCSVEASRAAAQYFGPGTRLLVL.

CDR3 loop: CASSGQLSTGELFF. In nucleotides, the CDR3 is TGTGCCAGCAGCGGACAGCTAAGCACCGGGGAGCTGTTTTTT. This rearrangement joins TRBV9 to TRBJ2-2; TRBD1 is a possible D gene (5 bases). The V end was cut by 3 bases, the J end by 4 bases, with 10 bases between. Germline lookup yields CDR1 SGDLS and CDR2 YYNGEE. The CDR3 spans 14 residues.

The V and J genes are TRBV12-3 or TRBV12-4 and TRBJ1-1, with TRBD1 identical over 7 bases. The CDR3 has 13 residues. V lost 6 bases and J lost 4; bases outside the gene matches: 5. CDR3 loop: CASRMGQSTEAFF. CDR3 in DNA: TGTGCCAGCAGAATGGGACAGAGCACTGAAGCTTTCTTT.

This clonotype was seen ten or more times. The CDR3 loop reads CASSLTGQGTFYNEQFF. For the CDR3, the DNA is TGCGCCAGCAGCTTGACTGGACAGGGAACGTTCTACAATGAGCAGTTCTTC. The rearrangement links TRBV5-1 to TRBJ2-1; TRBD1 agrees at 8 bases. The J segment lost 3 bases and the V segment lost 1 base, leaving 9 bases of the junction unmatched. This CDR3 comprises 17 residues. Germline V gene sequence: CDR1 SGHRS, CDR2 YFSETQ.